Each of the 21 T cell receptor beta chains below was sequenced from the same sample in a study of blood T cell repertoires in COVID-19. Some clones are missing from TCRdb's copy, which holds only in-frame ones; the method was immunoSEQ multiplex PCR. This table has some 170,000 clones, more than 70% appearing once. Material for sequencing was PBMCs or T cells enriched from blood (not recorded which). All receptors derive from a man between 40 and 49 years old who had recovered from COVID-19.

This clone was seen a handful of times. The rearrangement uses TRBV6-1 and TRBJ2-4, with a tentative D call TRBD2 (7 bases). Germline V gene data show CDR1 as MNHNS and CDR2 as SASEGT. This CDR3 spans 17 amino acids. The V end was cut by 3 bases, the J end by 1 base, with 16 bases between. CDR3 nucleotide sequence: TGTGCCAGCAGTGACCTCGGGGGGCAAGATGCCAAAAACATTCAGTACTTC. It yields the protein CASSDLGGQDAKNIQYF.

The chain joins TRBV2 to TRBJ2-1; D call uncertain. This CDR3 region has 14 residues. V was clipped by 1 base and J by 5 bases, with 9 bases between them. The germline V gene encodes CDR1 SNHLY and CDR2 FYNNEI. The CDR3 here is CASSEGPFHNEQFF. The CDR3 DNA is TGTGCCAGCAGTGAAGGGCCCTTCCACAATGAGCAGTTCTTC.

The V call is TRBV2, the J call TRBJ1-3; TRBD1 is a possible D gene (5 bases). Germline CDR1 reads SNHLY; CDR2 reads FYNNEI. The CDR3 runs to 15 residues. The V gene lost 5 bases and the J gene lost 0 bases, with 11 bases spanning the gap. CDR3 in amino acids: CASSKTAISGNTIYF. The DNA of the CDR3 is TGTGCCAGCAGTAAGACAGCAATCTCTGGAAACACCATATATTTT.

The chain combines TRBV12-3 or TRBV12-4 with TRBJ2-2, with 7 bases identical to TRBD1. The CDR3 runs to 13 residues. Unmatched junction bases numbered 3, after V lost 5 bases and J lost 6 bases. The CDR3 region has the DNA TGTGCCAGCAGTCTACAGGGGTCCGGGGAGCTGTTTTTT. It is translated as CASSLQGSGELFF.

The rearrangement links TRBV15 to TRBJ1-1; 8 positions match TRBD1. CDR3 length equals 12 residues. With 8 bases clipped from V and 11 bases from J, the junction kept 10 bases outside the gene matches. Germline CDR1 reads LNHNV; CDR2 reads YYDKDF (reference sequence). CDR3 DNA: TGTGCCACCTATGGGAGGGACAGGACGGCTTTCTTT. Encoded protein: CATYGRDRTAFF.

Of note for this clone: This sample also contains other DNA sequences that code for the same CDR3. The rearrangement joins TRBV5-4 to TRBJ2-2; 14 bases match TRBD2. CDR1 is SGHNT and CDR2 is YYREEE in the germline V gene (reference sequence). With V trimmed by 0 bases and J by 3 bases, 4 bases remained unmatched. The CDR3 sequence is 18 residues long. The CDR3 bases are TGTGCCAGCAGCTTGGGACTAGCGGGGGGGCCGGACACCGGGGAGCTGTTTTTT. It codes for CASSLGLAGGPDTGELFF. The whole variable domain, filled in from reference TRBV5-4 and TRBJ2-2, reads ETGVTQSPTHLIKTRGQQVTLRCSSQSGHNTVSWYQQALGQGPQFIFQYYREEENGRGNFPPRFSGLQFPNYSSELNVNALELDDSALYLCASSLGLAGGPDTGELFFGEGSRLTVL.

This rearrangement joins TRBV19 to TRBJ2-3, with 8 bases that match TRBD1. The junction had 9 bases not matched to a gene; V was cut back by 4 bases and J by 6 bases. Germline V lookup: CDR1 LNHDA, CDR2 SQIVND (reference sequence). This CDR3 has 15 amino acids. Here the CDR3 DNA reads TGTGCCAGTAGTAGACCGGACAGGGAGGTCGATACGCAGTATTTT. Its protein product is CASSRPDREVDTQYF.

The CDR3 protein is CAWTRQGWEKLFF. The CDR3 nucleotides are TGTGCCTGGACCCGACAGGGATGGGAAAAACTGTTTTTT. The chain is built from TRBV30 and TRBJ1-4; 7 nucleotides agree with TRBD1. The CDR3 runs to 13 residues. Germline lookup yields CDR1 GTSNPN and CDR2 SVGIG (reference sequence). The J segment lost 8 bases and the V segment lost 4 bases, leaving 7 bases of the junction unmatched.

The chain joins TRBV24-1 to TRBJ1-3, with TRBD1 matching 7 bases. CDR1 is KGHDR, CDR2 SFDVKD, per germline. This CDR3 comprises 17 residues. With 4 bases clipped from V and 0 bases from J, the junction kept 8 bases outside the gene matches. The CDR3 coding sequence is TGTGCCACCAGTGACCCGACAGGGCCCGACTCTGGAAACACCATATATTTT. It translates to CATSDPTGPDSGNTIYF.

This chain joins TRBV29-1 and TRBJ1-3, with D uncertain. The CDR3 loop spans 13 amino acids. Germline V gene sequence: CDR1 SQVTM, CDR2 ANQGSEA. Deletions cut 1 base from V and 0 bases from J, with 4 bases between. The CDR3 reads CSVEVNSGNTIYF. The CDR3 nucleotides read TGCAGCGTTGAAGTCAACTCTGGAAACACCATATATTTT.

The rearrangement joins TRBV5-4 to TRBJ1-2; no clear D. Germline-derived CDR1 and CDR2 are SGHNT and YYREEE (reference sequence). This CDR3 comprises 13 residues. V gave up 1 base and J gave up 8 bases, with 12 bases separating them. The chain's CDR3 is CASSLKAGGGYTF. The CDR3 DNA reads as TGTGCCAGCAGCTTGAAGGCAGGAGGCGGCTACACCTTC.

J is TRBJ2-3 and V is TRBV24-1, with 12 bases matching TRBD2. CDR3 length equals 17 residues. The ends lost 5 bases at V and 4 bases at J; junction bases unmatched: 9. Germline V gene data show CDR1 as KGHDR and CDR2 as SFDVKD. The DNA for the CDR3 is TGTGCCACCAGTGGGGCTAGCGGGGGGGCCAGGTCAGATACGCAGTATTTT. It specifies CATSGASGGARSDTQYF.

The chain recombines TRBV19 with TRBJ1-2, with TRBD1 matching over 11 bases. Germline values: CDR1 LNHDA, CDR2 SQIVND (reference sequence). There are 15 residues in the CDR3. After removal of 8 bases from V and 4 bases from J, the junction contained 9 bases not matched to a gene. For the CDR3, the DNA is TGTGCCAGTTCAAACCGGGACAGGGGGGGCTATGGCTACACCTTC. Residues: CASSNRDRGGYGYTF.

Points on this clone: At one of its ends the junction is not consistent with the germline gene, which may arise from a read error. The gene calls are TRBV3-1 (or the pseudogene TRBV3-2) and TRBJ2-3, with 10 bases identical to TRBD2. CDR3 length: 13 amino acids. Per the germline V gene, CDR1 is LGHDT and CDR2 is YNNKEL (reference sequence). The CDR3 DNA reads TGTGCCAGCAGCCAAGAGGGAGCGGGGGGGCCAAGTTTT. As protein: CASSQEGAGGPSF.

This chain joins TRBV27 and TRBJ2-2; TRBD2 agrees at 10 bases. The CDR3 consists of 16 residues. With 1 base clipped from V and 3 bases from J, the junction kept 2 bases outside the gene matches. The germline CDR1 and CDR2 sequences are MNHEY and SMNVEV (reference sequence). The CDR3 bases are TGTGCCAGCAGTTTATTACTAGCGGGGTACACCGGGGAGCTGTTTTTT. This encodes CASSLLLAGYTGELFF.

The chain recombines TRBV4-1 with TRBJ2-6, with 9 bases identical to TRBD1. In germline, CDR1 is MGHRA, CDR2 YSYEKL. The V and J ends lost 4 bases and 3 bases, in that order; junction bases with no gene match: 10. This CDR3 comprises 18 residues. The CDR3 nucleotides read TGCGCCAGCAGCCTCGTCGGACAGGGGATTGGTGGGGCCAACGTCCTGACTTTC. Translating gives CASSLVGQGIGGANVLTF.

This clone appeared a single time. CDR3 bases: TGTGCCAGCAGCTTATATGGACAGCCCTACGAGCAGTACGTC. This codes for CASSLYGQPYEQYV. The chain joins TRBV13 to TRBJ2-7; the D gene is possibly TRBD1 (6 bases). There are 14 residues in the CDR3. V was clipped by 2 bases and J by 2 bases, with 10 bases between them. Looked up from germline, CDR1 is PRHDT and CDR2 is FYEKMQ (reference sequence).

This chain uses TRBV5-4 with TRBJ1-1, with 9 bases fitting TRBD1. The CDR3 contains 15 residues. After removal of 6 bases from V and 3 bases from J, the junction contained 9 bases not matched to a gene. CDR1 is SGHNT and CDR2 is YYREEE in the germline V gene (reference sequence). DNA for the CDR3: TGTGCCAGCAAGGGACAGGGAGGTATGGACACTGAAGCTTTCTTT. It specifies CASKGQGGMDTEAFF.

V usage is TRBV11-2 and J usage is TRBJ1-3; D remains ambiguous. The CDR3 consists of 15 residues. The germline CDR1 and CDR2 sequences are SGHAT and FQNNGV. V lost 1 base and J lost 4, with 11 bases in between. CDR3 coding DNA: TGTGCCAGCAGCTTAGGAGGGCCCCGCGGAAACACCATATATTTT. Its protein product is CASSLGGPRGNTIYF.

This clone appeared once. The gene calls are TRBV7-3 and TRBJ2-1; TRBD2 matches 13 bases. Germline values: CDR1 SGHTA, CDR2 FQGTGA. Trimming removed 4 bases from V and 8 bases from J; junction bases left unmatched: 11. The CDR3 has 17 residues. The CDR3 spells CASSSGLAGTHGHEQFF. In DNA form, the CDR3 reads TGTGCCAGCAGCTCGGGACTAGCGGGGACCCACGGCCATGAGCAGTTCTTC.

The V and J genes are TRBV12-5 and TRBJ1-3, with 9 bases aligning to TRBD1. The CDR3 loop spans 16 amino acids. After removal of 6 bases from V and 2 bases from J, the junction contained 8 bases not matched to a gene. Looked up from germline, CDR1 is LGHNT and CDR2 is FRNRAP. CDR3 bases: TGTGCTAGTGGACCAACAGGGGGCTTTACTGGAAACACCATATATTTT. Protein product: CASGPTGGFTGNTIYF. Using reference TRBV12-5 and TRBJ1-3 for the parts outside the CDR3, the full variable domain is DARVTQTPRHKVTEMGQEVTMRCQPILGHNTVFWYRQTMMQGLELLAYFRNRAPLDDSGMPKDRFSAEMPDATLATLKIQPSEPRDSAVYFCASGPTGGFTGNTIYFGEGSWLTVV.